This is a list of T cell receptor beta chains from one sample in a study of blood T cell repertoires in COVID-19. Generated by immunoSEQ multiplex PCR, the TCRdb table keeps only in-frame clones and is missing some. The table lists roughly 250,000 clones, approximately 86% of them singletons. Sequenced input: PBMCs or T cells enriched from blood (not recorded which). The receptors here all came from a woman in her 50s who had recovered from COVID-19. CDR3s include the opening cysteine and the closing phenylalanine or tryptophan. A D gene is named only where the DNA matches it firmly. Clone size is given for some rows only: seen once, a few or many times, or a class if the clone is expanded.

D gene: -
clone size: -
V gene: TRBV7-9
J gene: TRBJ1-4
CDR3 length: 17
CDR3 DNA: TGTGCCAGCAGCTTAGGGCGCGACAGCTCTACAAATGAAAAACTGTTTTTT
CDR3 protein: CASSLGRDSSTNEKLFF

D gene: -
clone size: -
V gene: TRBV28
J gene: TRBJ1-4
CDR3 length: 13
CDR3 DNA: TGTGCCAGCCGAGGCCAGGGTGGTGAAAAACTGTTTTTT
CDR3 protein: CASRGQGGEKLFF

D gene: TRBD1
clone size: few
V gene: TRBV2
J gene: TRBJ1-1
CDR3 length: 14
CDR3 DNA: TGTGCCAGCAGAGAAGGGACAGTCAACACTGAAGCTTTCTTT
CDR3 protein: CASREGTVNTEAFF

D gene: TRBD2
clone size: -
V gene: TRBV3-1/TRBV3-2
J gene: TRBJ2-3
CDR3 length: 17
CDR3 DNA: TGTGCCAGCAGCCAAGAGAAGAGTAGCGGGATCCCAGATACGCAGTATTTT
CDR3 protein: CASSQEKSSGIPDTQYF

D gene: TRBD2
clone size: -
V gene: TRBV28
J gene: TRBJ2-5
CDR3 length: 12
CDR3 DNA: TGTGCCAGCGGAGCGGGAGATGGGACCCAGTACTTC
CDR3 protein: CASGAGDGTQYF

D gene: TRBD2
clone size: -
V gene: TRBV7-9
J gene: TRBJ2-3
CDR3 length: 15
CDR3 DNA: TGTGCCAGCAGCTTAACGGGACTAAGCACAGATACGCAGTATTTT
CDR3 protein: CASSLTGLSTDTQYF

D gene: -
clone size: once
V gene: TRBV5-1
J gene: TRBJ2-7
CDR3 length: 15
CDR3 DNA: TGCGCCAGCAGCGCTCGGGACAAAGGCCCCTACGAGCAGTACTTC
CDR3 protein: CASSARDKGPYEQYF

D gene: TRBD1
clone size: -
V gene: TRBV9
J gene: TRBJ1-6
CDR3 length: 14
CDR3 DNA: TGTGCCAGCAGCCCTCGACAGGGGAATTCACCCCTCCACTTT
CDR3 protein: CASSPRQGNSPLHF

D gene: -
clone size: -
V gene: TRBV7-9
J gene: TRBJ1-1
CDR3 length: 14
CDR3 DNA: TGTGCCAGCAGCTTAGCTGGACAGATCCCTGAAGCTTTCTTT
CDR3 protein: CASSLAGQIPEAFF

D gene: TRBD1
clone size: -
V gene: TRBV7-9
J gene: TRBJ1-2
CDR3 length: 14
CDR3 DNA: TGTGCCAGCAGTGTGGACCGGGACAGTGGAGGCTACACCTTC
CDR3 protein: CASSVDRDSGGYTF

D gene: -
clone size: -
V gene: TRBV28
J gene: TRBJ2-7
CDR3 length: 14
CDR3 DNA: TGTGCCAGCAGTTCGTCGAACGGTAACTACGAGCAGTACTTC
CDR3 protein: CASSSSNGNYEQYF

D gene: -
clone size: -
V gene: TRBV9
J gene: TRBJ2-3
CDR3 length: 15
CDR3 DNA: TGTGCCAGCAACAGGGCGCTCGGGTCCCTTTCTGCGCAGTATTTT
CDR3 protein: CASNRALGSLSAQYF

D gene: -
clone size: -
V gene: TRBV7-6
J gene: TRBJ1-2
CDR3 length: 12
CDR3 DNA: TGTGCCAGCAGCAATATACAGGTTGGCTACACCTTC
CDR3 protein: CASSNIQVGYTF

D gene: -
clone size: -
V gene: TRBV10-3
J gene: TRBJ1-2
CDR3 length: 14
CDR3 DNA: TGTGCCATCAGTGACACGGACAGCAGCTATGGCTACACCTTC
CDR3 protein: CAISDTDSSYGYTF

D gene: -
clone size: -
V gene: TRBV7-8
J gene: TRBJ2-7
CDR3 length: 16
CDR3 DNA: TGTGCCAGCAGCTCTCGAGACGGGGGAAGCCACTACGAGCAGTACTTC
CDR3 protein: CASSSRDGGSHYEQYF

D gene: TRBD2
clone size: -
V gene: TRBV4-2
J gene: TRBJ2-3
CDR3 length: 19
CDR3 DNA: TGTGCCAGCAGCCAAGAGACTAGCGGGAGAAGTGGAGCGTTGGATACGCAGTATTTT
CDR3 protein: CASSQETSGRSGALDTQYF

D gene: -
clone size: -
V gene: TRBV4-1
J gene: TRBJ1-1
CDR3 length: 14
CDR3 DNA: TGCGCCAGCAGACCCAGGGTCGGCAGGACTGAAGCTTTCTTT
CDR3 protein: CASRPRVGRTEAFF

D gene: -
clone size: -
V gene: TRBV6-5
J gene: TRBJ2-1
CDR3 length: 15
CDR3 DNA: TGTGCCAGCAGTCCAAGACAGATCTCCTACAATGAGCAGTTCTTC
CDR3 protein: CASSPRQISYNEQFF

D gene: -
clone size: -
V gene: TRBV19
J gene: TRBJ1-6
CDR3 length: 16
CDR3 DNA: TGTGCCAGCTCCGGCTATGACAGAGGTAGTAGATCACCCCTCCACTTT
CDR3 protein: CASSGYDRGSRSPLHF

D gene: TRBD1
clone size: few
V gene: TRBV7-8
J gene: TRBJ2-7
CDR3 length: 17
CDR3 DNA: TGTGCCAGCAGCCTATTTGGTGGTCGGGACAGTATTTACGAGCAGTACTTC
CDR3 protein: CASSLFGGRDSIYEQYF

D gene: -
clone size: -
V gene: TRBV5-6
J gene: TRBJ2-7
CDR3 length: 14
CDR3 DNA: TGTGCCAGCAGCCCGGACTTACTCCTACGAGAGCAGTACTTC
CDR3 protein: CASSPDLLLREQYF

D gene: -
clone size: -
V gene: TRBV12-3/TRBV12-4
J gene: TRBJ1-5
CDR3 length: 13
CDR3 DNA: TGTGCCAGCAGTCCACAGGGTGGTCAGCCCCAGCATTTT
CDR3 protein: CASSPQGGQPQHF

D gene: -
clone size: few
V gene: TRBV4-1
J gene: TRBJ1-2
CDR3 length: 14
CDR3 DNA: TGCGCCAGCAGCCAGGTCGGGGGGCGATACGTCTACACCTTC
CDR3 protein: CASSQVGGRYVYTF

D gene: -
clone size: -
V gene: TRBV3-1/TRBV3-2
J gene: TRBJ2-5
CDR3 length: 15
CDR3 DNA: TGTGCCAGCAGCTCGGCGACCCCCCGGAGAGAGACCCAGTACTTC
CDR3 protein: CASSSATPRRETQYF

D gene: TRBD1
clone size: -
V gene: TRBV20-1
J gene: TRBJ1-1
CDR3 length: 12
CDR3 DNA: TGCAGTGCTAGTGGGACAGGGTATGAAGCTTTCTTT
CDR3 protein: CSASGTGYEAFF

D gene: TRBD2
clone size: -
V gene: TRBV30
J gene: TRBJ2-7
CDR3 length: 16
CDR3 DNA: TGTGCCTGTAGGAGGACTAGCGGGAAGAGCTCCTACGAGCAGTACTTC
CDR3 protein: CACRRTSGKSSYEQYF

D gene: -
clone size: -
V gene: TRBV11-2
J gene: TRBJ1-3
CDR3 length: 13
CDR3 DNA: TGTGCCAGCAGCTTTACACACGGAAACACCATATATTTT
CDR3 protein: CASSFTHGNTIYF

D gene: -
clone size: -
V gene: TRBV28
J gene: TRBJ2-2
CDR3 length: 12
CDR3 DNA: TGTGCCAGCAGCCTTCCAGGCGGGGAGCTGTTTTTT
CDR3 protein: CASSLPGGELFF

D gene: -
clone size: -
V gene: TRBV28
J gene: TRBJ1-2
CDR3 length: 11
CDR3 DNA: TGTGCCACCGCGGACAGTCGGGGCTACACCTTC
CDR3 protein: CATADSRGYTF

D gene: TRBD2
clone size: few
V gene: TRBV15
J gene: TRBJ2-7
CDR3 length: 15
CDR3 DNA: TGTGCCACCAGCAGAGTTTCTAGCGGGAATAGAGAGCAGTACTTC
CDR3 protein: CATSRVSSGNREQYF

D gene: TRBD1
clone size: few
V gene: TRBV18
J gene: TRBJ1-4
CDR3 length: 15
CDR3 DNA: TGTGCCAGCTCACCGCCGGGACAGAAAAATGAAAAACTGTTTTTT
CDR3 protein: CASSPPGQKNEKLFF